The 8 T cell receptor beta chains in this list originate from one sample, sequenced in a study of CD8 T cells in Susac syndrome (dated by TCRdb to about 2019). The protocol used for the library was the immunoSEQ multiplex PCR assay. RNA was extracted with the RNeasy kit and about 0.5 to 1 ug was reverse transcribed using random hexamers. TCRdb reworked the public reads: Q25 trimming with fastp, MiXCR clone assembly, productive beta chains retained. Each CDR3 protein gets just one entry, which takes the most common genes and DNA from the rows behind it. Within this sample are about 180,000 distinct CDR3 sequences, with 85% to 95% of them counted one time only. 0.15% to 0.2% of the sample belongs to the ten largest clones. What was sequenced was CD8+ T cells from PBMCs. Every receptor here comes from a human donor with multiple sclerosis.

The chain recombines TRBV25-1 with TRBJ2-7; D call uncertain. The CDR3 length is 12 residues. The germline V gene encodes CDR1 MGHDK and CDR2 SYGVNS. V dropped 7 bases and J dropped 3 bases, with 10 bases sitting between them. CDR3 coding DNA: TGTGCCAGCAATCATGGGGACTACGAGCAGTACTTC. Protein sequence: CASNHGDYEQYF.

This rearrangement joins TRBV29-1 to TRBJ2-5; TRBD2 might be the D (5 bases). The length of the CDR3 is 11 residues. V was clipped by 4 bases and J by 5 bases, with 8 bases between them. Germline CDR1 is SQVTM and CDR2 is ANQGSEA. CDR3 DNA sequence: TGCAGCGTTGGGGGAGTGGAGACCCAGTACTTC. As protein: CSVGGVETQYF.

V and J are TRBV20-1 and TRBJ1-6; D gene ambiguous. The CDR3 consists of 14 residues. Deletions cut 0 bases from V and 7 bases from J, with 10 bases between. CDR1 and CDR2 (germline): DFQATT, SNEGSKA (reference sequence). The CDR3 coding sequence is TGCAGTGCTAGAGATCTTACCCTAAATTCACCCCTCCACTTT. This gives the protein CSARDLTLNSPLHF.

The chain employs TRBV27 and TRBJ2-2; TRBD1 might be the D (6 bases). Trimming cost V 4 bases and J 0 bases, with 9 bases left between them. The CDR3 length is 15 residues. The germline CDR1 and CDR2 sequences are MNHEY and SMNVEV (reference sequence). The CDR3 sequence is CASSSTGPNTGELFF. In DNA form, the CDR3 reads TGTGCCAGCAGTTCGACAGGACCGAACACCGGGGAGCTGTTTTTT.

The chain has TRBV6-5 and TRBJ1-3; no reliable D call. V was pared by 3 bases and J by 15 bases, with 15 bases between. The CDR3 is made up of 12 amino acids. Germline V CDR1 and CDR2: MNHEY, SVGAGI. For the CDR3, the DNA is TGTGCCAGCAGTTATCCGTCAGGCCGAGGATATTTT. Protein: CASSYPSGRGYF.

This chain uses TRBV3-1 with TRBJ2-7; D is possibly TRBD2 (6 bases). V gave up 10 bases and J gave up 0 bases, with 19 bases separating them. The CDR3 totals 15 residues. Germline assignment: CDR1 LGHDT and CDR2 YNNKEL (reference sequence). The CDR3, as DNA: TGTGCCACCTCGGAAACCGCGGGATACTCCTACGAGCAGTACTTC. Amino acids: CATSETAGYSYEQYF.

J is TRBJ2-7 and V is TRBV6-6; 13 bases map to TRBD2. CDR1 and CDR2 from the germline V gene are MNHNY and SVGAGI (reference sequence). Unmatched junction bases numbered 7, after V lost 4 bases and J lost 7 bases. CDR3 length equals 15 residues. The CDR3 sequence: CASSLPGLAGNEQYF. The CDR3 bases are TGTGCCAGCAGTTTACCGGGACTAGCGGGAAATGAGCAGTACTTC.

The rearrangement joins TRBV12-3 or TRBV12-4 to TRBJ1-2; D call uncertain. The CDR3 consists of 13 residues. Deletions cut 5 bases from V and 5 bases from J, with 12 bases between. The CDR3 is CASSAYGGYGYTF. The CDR3 DNA follows: TGTGCCAGCAGTGCCTACGGCGGGTATGGCTACACCTTC.